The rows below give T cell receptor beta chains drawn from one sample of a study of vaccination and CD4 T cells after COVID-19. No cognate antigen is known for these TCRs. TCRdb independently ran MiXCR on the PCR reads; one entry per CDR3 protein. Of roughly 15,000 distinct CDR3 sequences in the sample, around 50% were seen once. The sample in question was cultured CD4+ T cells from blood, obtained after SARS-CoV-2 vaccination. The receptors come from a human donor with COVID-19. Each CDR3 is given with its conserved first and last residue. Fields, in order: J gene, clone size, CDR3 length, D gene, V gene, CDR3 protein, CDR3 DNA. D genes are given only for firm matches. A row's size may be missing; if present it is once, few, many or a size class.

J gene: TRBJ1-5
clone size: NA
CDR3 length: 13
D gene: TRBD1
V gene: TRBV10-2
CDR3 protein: CASTMQGGSPQHF
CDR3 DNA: TGCGCCAGCACTATGCAGGGGGGGTCGCCCCAGCATTTT

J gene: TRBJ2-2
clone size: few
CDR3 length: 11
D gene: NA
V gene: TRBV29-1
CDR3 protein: CSVSITGELFF
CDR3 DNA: TGCAGCGTCAGCATTACCGGGGAGCTGTTTTTT

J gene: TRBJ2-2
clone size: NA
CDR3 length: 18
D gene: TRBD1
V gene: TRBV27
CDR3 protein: CASSFGGQAHPNTGELFF
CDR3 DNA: TGTGCCAGCAGTTTTGGGGGACAGGCGCACCCGAACACCGGGGAGCTGTTTTTT

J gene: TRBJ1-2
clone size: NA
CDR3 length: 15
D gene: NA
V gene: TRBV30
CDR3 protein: CAWSVHVIGNYGYTF
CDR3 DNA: TGTGCCTGGAGTGTACACGTTATTGGAAACTATGGCTACACCTTC

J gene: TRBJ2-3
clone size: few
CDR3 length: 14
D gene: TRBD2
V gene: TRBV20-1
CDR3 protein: CSARRAGATDTQYF
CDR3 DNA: TGCAGTGCTAGGAGAGCGGGGGCCACAGATACGCAGTATTTT

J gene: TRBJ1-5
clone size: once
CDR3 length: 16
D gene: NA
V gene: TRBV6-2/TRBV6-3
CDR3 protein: CARVQNGLLSNQPQHF
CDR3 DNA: TGTGCCAGGGTTCAGAATGGACTGCTGAGCAATCAGCCCCAGCATTTT

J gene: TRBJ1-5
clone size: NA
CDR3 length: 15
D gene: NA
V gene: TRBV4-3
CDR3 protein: CASSQNMGLYQPQHF
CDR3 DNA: TGCGCCAGCAGCCAAAATATGGGGTTATATCAGCCCCAGCATTTT

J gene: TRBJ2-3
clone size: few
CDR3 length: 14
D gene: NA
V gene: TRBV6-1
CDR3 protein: CVTKAGADTDTQYF
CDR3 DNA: TGTGTCACAAAGGCAGGGGCCGACACAGATACGCAGTATTTT

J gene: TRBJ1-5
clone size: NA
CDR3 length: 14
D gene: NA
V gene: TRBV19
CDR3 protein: CASRNRVSNQPQHF
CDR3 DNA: TGTGCCAGCAGAAACAGGGTTAGCAATCAGCCCCAGCATTTT

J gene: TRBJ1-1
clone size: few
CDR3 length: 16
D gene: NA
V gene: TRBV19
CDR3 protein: CASSMVRGWGDTEAFF
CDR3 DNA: TGTGCCAGTAGTATGGTCAGGGGTTGGGGTGACACTGAAGCTTTCTTT

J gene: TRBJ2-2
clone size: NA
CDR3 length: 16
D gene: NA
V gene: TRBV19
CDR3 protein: CASSTPNGLGPGELFF
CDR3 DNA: TGTGCCAGTAGTACCCCAAATGGACTGGGTCCCGGGGAGCTGTTTTTT

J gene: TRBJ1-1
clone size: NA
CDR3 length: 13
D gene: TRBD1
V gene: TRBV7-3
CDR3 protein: CARRAGGEGEAFF
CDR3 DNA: TGTGCCAGGAGGGCAGGGGGCGAGGGTGAAGCTTTCTTT

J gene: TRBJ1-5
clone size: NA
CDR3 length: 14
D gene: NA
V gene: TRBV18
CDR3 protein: CASSPEQKNQPQHF
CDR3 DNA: TGTGCCAGCTCACCTGAACAGAAGAATCAGCCCCAGCATTTT

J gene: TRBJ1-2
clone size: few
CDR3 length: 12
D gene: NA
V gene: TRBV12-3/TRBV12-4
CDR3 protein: CASSLGVPGYTF
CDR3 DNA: TGTGCCAGCAGTTTAGGGGTACCAGGCTACACCTTC

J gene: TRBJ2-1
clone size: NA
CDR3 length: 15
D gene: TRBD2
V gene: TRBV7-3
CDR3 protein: CASSLRLAGNNEQFF
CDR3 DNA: TGTGCCAGCAGCTTAAGACTAGCGGGGAACAATGAGCAGTTCTTC

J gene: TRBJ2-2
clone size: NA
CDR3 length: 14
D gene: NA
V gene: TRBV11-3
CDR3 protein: CASSLVGVSGELFF
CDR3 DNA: TGTGCCAGCAGCTTAGTAGGTGTCAGCGGGGAGCTGTTTTTT

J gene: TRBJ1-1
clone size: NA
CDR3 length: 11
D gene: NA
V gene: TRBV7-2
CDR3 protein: CASSPFTEAFF
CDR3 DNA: TGTGCCAGCAGCCCGTTCACTGAAGCTTTCTTT

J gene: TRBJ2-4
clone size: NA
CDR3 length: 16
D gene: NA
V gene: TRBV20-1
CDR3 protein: CSAPNTTSLLQWVQYF
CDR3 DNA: TGCAGTGCTCCCAATACGACTTCCCTCCTACAATGGGTTCAGTACTTC

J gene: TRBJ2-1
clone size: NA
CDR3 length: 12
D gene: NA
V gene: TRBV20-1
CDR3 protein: CSASDLYNEQFF
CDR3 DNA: TGCAGTGCTAGTGACCTCTACAATGAGCAGTTCTTC

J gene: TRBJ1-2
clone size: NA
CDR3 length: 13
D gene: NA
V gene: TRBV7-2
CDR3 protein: CASSPTLNNGYTF
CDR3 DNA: TGTGCCAGCAGCCCCACCCTAAATAATGGCTACACCTTC

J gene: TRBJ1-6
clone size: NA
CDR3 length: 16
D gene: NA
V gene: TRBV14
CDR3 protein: CASSQDSHRTGSPLHF
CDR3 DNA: TGTGCCAGCAGCCAAGATTCCCACAGGACCGGTTCACCCCTCCACTTT

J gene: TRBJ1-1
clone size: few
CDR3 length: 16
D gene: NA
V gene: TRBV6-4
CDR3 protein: CASSDSGAVGNTEAFF
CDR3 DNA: TGTGCCAGCAGTGACTCGGGGGCCGTCGGGAACACTGAAGCTTTCTTT

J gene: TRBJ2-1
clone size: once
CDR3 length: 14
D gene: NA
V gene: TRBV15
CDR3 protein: CATRTLSPYNEQFF
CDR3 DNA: TGTGCCACCCGCACATTGAGCCCCTACAATGAGCAGTTCTTC

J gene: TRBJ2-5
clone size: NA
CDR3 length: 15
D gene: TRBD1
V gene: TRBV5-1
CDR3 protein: CASSLAGTGGETQYF
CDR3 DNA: TGCGCCAGCAGCTTGGCCGGGACAGGGGGGGAGACCCAGTACTTC

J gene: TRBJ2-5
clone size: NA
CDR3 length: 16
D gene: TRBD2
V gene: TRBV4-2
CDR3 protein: CASSQEGGGARETQYF
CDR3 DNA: TGTGCCAGCAGCCAAGAAGGCGGGGGGGCCCGGGAGACCCAGTACTTC

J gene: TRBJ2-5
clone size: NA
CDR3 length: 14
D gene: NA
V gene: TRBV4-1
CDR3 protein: CASSQSPALQTQYF
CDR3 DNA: TGCGCCAGCAGCCAAAGTCCCGCTCTGCAGACCCAGTACTTC

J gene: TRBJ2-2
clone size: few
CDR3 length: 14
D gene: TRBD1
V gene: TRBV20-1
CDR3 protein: CSARDRYNTGELFF
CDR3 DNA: TGCAGTGCTAGGGACAGGTATAACACCGGGGAGCTGTTTTTT

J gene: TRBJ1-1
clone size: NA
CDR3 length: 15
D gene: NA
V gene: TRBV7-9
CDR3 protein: CASSPRSRMDTEAFF
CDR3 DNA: TGTGCCAGCAGCCCCAGGTCCAGGATGGACACTGAAGCTTTCTTT

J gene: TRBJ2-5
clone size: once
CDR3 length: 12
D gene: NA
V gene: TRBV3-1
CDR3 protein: CASSQPDSPLYF
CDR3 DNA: TGTGCCAGCAGCCAACCCGACAGCCCCCTGTACTTC

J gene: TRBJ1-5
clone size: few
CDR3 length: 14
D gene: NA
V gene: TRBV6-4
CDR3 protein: CASSPELGSQPQHF
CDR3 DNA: TGTGCCAGCAGCCCTGAGTTGGGATCTCAGCCCCAGCATTTT

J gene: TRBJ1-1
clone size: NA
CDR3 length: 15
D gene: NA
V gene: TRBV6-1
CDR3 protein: CASPQGTSRWTEAFF
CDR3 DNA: TGTGCCAGCCCTCAAGGGACCTCACGGTGGACTGAAGCTTTCTTT

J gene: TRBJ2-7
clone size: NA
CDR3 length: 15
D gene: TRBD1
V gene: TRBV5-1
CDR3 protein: CASSLEGQGPTEQYF
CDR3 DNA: TGCGCCAGCAGCTTGGAGGGACAGGGTCCTACCGAGCAGTACTTC

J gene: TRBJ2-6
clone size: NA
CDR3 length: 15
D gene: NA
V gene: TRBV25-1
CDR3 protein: CASTKAGIGANVLTF
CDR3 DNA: TGTGCCAGCACAAAGGCAGGGATAGGGGCCAACGTCCTGACTTTC

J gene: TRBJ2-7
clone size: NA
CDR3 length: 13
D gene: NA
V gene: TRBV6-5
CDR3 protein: CASSDSTPYEQYF
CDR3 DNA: TGTGCCAGCAGTGACTCGACCCCCTACGAGCAGTACTTC

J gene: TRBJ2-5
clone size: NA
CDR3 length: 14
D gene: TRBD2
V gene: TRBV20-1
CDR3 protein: CSAPTSGGGETQYF
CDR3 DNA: TGCAGTGCTCCGACTAGCGGGGGGGGAGAGACCCAGTACTTC

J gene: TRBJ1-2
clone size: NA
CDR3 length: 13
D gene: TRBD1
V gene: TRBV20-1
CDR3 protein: CSASDGTGGGYTF
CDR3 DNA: TGCAGTGCCAGCGACGGGACAGGGGGCGGCTACACCTTC

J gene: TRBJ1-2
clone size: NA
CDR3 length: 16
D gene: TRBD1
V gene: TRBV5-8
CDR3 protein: CASSLFGTGNNYGYTF
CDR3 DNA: TGTGCCAGCAGCTTGTTCGGGACAGGGAACAACTATGGCTACACCTTC

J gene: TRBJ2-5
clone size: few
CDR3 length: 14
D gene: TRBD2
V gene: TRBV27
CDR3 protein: CASSSRGVWETQYF
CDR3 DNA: TGTGCCAGCAGTTCGCGGGGGGTTTGGGAGACCCAGTACTTC

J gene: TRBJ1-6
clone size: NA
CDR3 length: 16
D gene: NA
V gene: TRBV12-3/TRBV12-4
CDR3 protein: CASSPNTLTTDSPLHF
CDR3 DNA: TGTGCCAGCAGTCCGAACACCCTTACGACGGATTCACCCCTCCACTTT

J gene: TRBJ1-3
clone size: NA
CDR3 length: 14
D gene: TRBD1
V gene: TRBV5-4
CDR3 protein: CASSSTGGGNTIYF
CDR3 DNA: TGTGCCAGCAGCTCCACAGGGGGTGGAAACACCATATATTTT

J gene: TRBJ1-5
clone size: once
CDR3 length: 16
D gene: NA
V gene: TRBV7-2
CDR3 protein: CASSQSGVGISQPQHF
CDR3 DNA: TGTGCCAGCAGCCAATCAGGGGTGGGTATTTCACAGCCCCAGCATTTT

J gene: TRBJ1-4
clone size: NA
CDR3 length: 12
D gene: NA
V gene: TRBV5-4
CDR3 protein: CASSLVGGKLFF
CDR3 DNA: TGTGCCAGCAGCTTGGTAGGTGGAAAACTGTTTTTT

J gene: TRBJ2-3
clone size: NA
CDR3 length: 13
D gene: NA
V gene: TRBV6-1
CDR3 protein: CASTPQATDTQYF
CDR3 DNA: TGTGCCAGCACTCCTCAAGCCACAGATACGCAGTATTTT

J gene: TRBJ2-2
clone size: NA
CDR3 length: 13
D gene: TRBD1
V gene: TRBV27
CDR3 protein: CASGDRDTGELFF
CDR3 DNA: TGTGCCAGCGGGGACAGGGACACCGGGGAGCTGTTTTTT

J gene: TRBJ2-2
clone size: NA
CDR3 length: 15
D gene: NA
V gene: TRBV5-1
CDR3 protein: CASSGWGTNTGELFF
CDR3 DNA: TGCGCCAGCAGCGGGTGGGGGACGAACACCGGGGAGCTGTTTTTT

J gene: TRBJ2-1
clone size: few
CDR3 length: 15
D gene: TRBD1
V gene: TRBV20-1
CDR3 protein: CSANSRDRGPNEQFF
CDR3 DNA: TGCAGTGCAAATAGCCGGGACAGGGGGCCCAATGAGCAGTTCTTC

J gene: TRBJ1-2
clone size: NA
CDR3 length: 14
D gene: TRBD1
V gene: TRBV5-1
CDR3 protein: CASSVPDRVDGYTF
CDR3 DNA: TGCGCCAGCAGCGTACCGGACAGGGTAGATGGCTACACCTTC

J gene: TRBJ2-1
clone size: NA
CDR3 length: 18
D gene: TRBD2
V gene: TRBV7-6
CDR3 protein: CASSSGTSGGGTYNEQFF
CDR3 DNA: TGTGCTAGCAGCTCCGGGACTAGCGGGGGGGGAACCTACAATGAGCAGTTCTTC

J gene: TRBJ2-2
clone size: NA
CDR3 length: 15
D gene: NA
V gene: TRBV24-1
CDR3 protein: CATSDTSPNTGELFF
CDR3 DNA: TGTGCCACCAGCGACACAAGCCCGAACACCGGGGAGCTGTTTTTT

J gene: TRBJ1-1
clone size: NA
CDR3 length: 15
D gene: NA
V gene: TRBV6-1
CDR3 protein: CASSVRGPWNTEAFF
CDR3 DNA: TGTGCCAGCAGTGTTAGAGGGCCCTGGAACACTGAAGCTTTCTTT

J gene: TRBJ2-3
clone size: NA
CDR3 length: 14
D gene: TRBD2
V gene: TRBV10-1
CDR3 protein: CASSPTSGADTQYF
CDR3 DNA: TGCGCCAGCAGTCCCACTAGCGGGGCAGATACGCAGTATTTT

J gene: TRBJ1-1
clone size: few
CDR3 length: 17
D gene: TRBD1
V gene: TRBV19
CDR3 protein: CASTSPGQVPSIAEAFF
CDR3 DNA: TGTGCCAGTACCTCCCCCGGACAGGTTCCTTCTATCGCTGAAGCTTTCTTT

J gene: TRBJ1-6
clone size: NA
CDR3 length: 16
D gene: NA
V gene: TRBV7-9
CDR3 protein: CASSYYGGQGSSPLHF
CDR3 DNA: TGTGCCAGCAGCTATTATGGGGGGCAGGGGTCGTCACCCCTCCACTTT

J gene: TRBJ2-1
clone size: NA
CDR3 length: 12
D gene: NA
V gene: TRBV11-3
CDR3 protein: CASSFNRQEAFF
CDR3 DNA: TGTGCCAGCAGCTTTAATAGACAGGAGGCTTTCTTC

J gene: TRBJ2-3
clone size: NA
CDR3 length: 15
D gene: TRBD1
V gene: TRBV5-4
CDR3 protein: CASSLGGGKVDTQYF
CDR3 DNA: TGTGCCAGCAGCTTGGGAGGGGGCAAGGTAGATACGCAGTATTTT

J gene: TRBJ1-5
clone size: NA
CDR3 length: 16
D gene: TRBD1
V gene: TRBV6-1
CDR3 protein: CASSEEDRAINQPQHF
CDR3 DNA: TGTGCCAGCAGTGAAGAAGACAGGGCTATCAATCAGCCCCAGCATTTT

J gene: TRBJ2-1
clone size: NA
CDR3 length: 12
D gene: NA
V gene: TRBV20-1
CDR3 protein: CSAIWAVPEQFF
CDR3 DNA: TGCAGTGCTATTTGGGCCGTACCTGAGCAGTTCTTC

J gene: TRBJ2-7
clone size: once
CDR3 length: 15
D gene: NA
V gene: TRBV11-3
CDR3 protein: CASSLPRGYPYEQYF
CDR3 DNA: TGTGCCAGCAGCTTGCCCCGGGGGTACCCCTACGAGCAGTACTTC

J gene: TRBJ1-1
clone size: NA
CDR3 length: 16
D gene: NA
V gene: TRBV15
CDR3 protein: CATSRDLASFSTEAFF
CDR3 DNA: TGTGCCACCAGCAGAGATCTCGCGAGTTTTTCGACTGAAGCTTTCTTT

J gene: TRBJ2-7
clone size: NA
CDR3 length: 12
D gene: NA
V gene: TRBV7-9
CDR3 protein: CASSLGGRRQYF
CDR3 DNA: TGTGCCAGCAGCCTCGGGGGCCGCCGGCAGTACTTC